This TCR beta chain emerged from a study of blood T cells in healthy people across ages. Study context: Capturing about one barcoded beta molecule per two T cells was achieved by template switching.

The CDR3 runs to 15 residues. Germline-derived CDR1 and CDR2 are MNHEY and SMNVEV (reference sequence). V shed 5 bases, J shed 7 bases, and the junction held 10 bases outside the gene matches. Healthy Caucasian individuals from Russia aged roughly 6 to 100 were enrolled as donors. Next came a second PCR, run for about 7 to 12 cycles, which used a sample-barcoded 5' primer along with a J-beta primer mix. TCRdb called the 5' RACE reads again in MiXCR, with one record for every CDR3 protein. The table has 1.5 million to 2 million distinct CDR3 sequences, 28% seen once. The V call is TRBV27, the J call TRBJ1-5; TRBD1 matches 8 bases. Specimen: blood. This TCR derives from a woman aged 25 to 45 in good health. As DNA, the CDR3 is TGTGCCAGCAGTAACGGACGACAGGGGCTACAGCCCCAGCATTTT. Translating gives CASSNGRQGLQPQHF.